The next 11 T cell receptor beta chains were all read from a single sample in a study of spatial heterogeneity in lung cancer. TCRdb redid the calling of the 5' RACE reads with MiXCR, one entry per CDR3 protein. Among about 43,000 distinct CDR3 sequences listed, approximately 22% were seen once. Time point in this sample: blood at routine non-recurrence follow-up after resection. The source material was PBMCs, sampled at follow-up. The receptors were gathered from a female donor with early-stage non-small cell lung cancer.

This clonotype has at least ten counts. The chain has TRBV5-1 and TRBJ1-1, with D maybe TRBD1 (6 bases). This CDR3 has 14 residues. With 0 bases removed from V and 3 bases from J, the gap between germline ends came to 9 bases. Germline V gives CDR1 SGHRS, CDR2 YFSETQ. The CDR3 coding sequence is TGCGCCAGCAGCTTGGTTAACAGGGACACTGAAGCTTTCTTT. This codes for CASSLVNRDTEAFF.

This clonotype was seen more than once but under ten times. This sequence joins TRBV2 and TRBJ2-3, with D unresolved. Germline V gene sequence: CDR1 SNHLY, CDR2 FYNNEI. The CDR3 is made up of 12 amino acids. Trimming took 6 bases from V and 0 from J, leaving 4 bases between them. The CDR3 loop is CASRRSTDTQYF. For the CDR3, the DNA is TGTGCCAGCAGGCGTAGCACAGATACGCAGTATTTT.

The J gene is TRBJ2-5, the V gene TRBV6-1; maybe TRBD1 (6 bases). Germline assignment: CDR1 MNHNS and CDR2 SASEGT. The CDR3 is 13 amino acids. V lost 6 bases, J lost 1 base, and 9 bases lay in between. CDR3 bases: TGTGCCAGCAGGGAGACAGGCCAAGAGACCCAGTACTTC. Protein product: CASRETGQETQYF.

This clonotype showed up just a few times. The gene calls are TRBV3-1 and TRBJ2-3; D ambiguous. V lost 0 bases and J 5 bases, leaving 9 bases between the germline ends. The CDR3 sequence is 14 residues long. CDR1 and CDR2 (germline): LGHDT, YNNKEL (reference sequence). CDR3 sequence: CASSQDLAGDTQYF. The CDR3 DNA reads TGTGCCAGCAGCCAAGATTTGGCTGGAGATACGCAGTATTTT.

In the case of this clonotype: An end of the junction does not agree with germline; a read error may underlie this. The chain carries TRBV7-2 and TRBJ1-4; D uncertain. This CDR3 is built from 16 residues. Germline loops: CDR1 SGHTA, CDR2 FQGNSA. The CDR3 nucleotides read TGTGCCAGCAGCTTAGATGGCGGGGTCGGTAATGAAAGACTGTTTTTT. Amino acid sequence: CASSLDGGVGNERLFF. Variable domain in full (rest from reference TRBV7-2 and TRBJ1-4): GAGVSQSPSNKVTEKGKDVELRCDPISGHTALYWYRQSLGQGLEFLIYFQGNSAPDKSGLPSDRFSAERTGGSVSTLTIQRTQQEDSAVYLCASSLDGGVGNERLFFGSGTQLSVL.

The chain links TRBV2 to TRBJ2-1, with TRBD2 matching over 12 bases. Losses at the gene ends were 2 bases for V and 12 bases for J; bases not matched to a gene: 2. Germline CDR1 and CDR2: SNHLY and FYNNEI. This CDR3 region has 13 residues. The CDR3 loop is CASSELLAGGQFF. CDR3 DNA: TGTGCCAGCAGTGAATTACTAGCGGGGGGGCAGTTCTTC.

Many counts were recorded for this clonotype. V usage is TRBV19 and J usage is TRBJ1-1, with unresolved D. This CDR3 region has 14 residues. V was pared by 5 bases and J by 3 bases, with 13 bases between. CDR1 and CDR2 (germline): LNHDA, SQIVND (reference sequence). The DNA of the CDR3 is TGTGCCAGTAGTCTCCCTTTGGGGTACACTGAAGCTTTCTTT. Encoded protein: CASSLPLGYTEAFF.

The chain is built from TRBV4-1 and TRBJ2-1, with a weak D call TRBD2 (6 bases). V lost 7 bases and J lost 5, with 24 bases in between. The germline gives CDR1 MGHRA, CDR2 YSYEKL. The CDR3 consists of 17 residues. DNA for the CDR3: TGCGCCAGCACCTCTCTGGTGACCGGGAGAAACAACAATGAGCAGTTCTTC. Translation: CASTSLVTGRNNNEQFF.

The chain has TRBV5-1 and TRBJ2-3; 7 bases map to TRBD2. The germline CDR1 and CDR2 sequences are SGHRS and YFSETQ. V dropped 5 bases and J dropped 7; count of bases not matched to a gene: 10. The CDR3 consists of 14 residues. CDR3 loop: CASSSPGGVYTQYF. CDR3 DNA: TGCGCCAGCAGTTCCCCTGGGGGGGTATATACGCAGTATTTT.

This chain links TRBV19 with TRBJ2-5; 10 nucleotides match TRBD2. V trimming: 5 bases; J trimming: 5 bases; junction bases outside the gene matches: 5. Per germline, CDR1 LNHDA and CDR2 SQIVND (reference sequence). The CDR3 spans 14 residues. The CDR3 nucleotides read TGTGCCAGTAGTGTACTAGCGGGAATGGAGACCCAGTACTTC. The encoded protein is CASSVLAGMETQYF.

V gene TRBV7-6 combines with J gene TRBJ2-3, with a tentative D call TRBD1 (6 bases). The CDR3 sequence is 15 residues long. Trimming removed 5 bases at V and 3 bases at J, with 15 bases between. Germline V gene data show CDR1 as SGHVS and CDR2 as FNYEAQ. The CDR3 reads CASSAAGVGTDTQYF. The CDR3 DNA reads as TGTGCCAGCAGCGCAGCAGGGGTCGGTACAGATACGCAGTATTTT.